The clone carrying this T cell receptor (beta chain) was counted many times. This sample was taken from a study of blood T cell repertoires in COVID-19. Only in-frame clones appear in the TCRdb table, and some are missing; sequencing was by immunoSEQ multiplex PCR. The sample carries a few hundred thousand clones, approximately 80% recorded once. The specimen sequenced was peripheral blood. This clonotype was obtained from a human donor in a cohort sampled during active COVID-19.

The CDR3: CASSPRIGGEAFF. For the CDR3, the DNA is TGTGCCAGCAGTCCCCGGATCGGGGGGGAAGCTTTCTTT. The rearrangement links TRBV6-5 to TRBJ1-1; D perhaps matches TRBD1 (5 bases). The CDR3 consists of 13 residues. V was shortened by 5 bases and J by 8 bases, with 15 bases between the two germline ends. Germline CDR1 MNHEY, CDR2 SVGAGI.